A single sample is the source of the 23 T cell receptor beta chains below, sequenced in a study of blood T cell repertoires in COVID-19. The protocol was immunoSEQ multiplex PCR, while the TCRdb copy is restricted to in-frame clones and leaves out a portion. Of 150,000 to 200,000 clones in the sample, 60% to 80% were seen once. Sequencing was performed on peripheral blood. These receptors were obtained from a woman in her 70s with acute or convalescent COVID-19.

This chain connects TRBV29-1 to TRBJ1-2; possibly TRBD1 for D (5 bases). Per germline, CDR1 SQVTM and CDR2 ANQGSEA. This CDR3 comprises 13 residues. Trimming stripped 2 bases from V and 0 bases from J, with 7 bases between. CDR3 DNA sequence: TGCAGCGTTGAACAGGGATCTAACTATGGCTACACCTTC. The encoded protein is CSVEQGSNYGYTF. Full variable domain (remainder filled in from reference TRBV29-1 and TRBJ1-2): SAVISQKPSRDICQRGTSLTIQCQVDSQVTMMFWYRQQPGQSLTLIATANQGSEATYESGFVIDKFPISRPNLTFSTLTVSNMSPEDSSIYLCSVEQGSNYGYTFGSGTRLTVV.

The CDR3 DNA is TGTGCCAGCAGTCGAGACAGGGGAAGATTTAATGAGCAGTTCTTC. It codes for CASSRDRGRFNEQFF. The chain uses TRBV2 and TRBJ2-1; the match to TRBD1 covers 8 bases. Germline values: CDR1 SNHLY, CDR2 FYNNEI. This CDR3 is 15 amino acids long. V gave up 5 bases and J gave up 7 bases; unmatched junction bases: 10.

This clone was counted once. This rearrangement joins TRBV5-6 to TRBJ1-3; the D gene is possibly TRBD1 (6 bases). Trimming removed 4 bases from V and 4 bases from J, with 15 bases in between. The germline gives CDR1 SGHDT, CDR2 YYEEEE. This CDR3 comprises 15 residues. CDR3 in amino acids: CASSTGQIRGNTIYF. The CDR3 DNA reads TGTGCCAGCAGCACCGGACAGATCCGGGGAAACACCATATATTTT.

The chain recombines TRBV5-1 with TRBJ2-7; TRBD2 agrees at 11 bases. Germline V lookup: CDR1 SGHRS, CDR2 YFSETQ. The ends lost 3 bases at V and 2 bases at J; junction bases unmatched: 10. The CDR3 consists of 17 residues. DNA of the CDR3: TGCGCCAGCAGCTCCGAATCTAGCGGGAGGTCTGCCTACGAGCAGTACTTC. Its translation: CASSSESSGRSAYEQYF.

The chain uses TRBV4-2 and TRBJ1-2; TRBD1 agrees at 11 bases. Per the germline V gene, CDR1 is LGHNA and CDR2 is YNFKEQ. V shed 8 bases, J shed 7 bases, and the junction held 6 bases outside the gene matches. The CDR3 sequence is 13 residues long. The CDR3 reads CASERGTGGGYTF. The DNA for the CDR3 is TGTGCCAGCGAGAGGGGGACAGGGGGTGGCTACACCTTC.

A single count supports this clone. The gene calls are TRBV2 and TRBJ2-1; 8 bases map to TRBD1. The CDR3 covers 13 residues. The J segment lost 6 bases and the V segment lost 8 bases, leaving 6 bases of the junction unmatched. The germline CDR1 and CDR2 sequences are SNHLY and FYNNEI. CDR3 DNA sequence: TGTGCCAGCGGCCACAGGGGGATCAATGAGCAGTTCTTC. It translates to CASGHRGINEQFF. Full variable domain (missing parts from reference TRBV2 and TRBJ2-1): EPEVTQTPSHQVTQMGQEVILRCVPISNHLYFYWYRQILGQKVEFLVSFYNNEISEKSEIFDDQFSVERPDGSNFTLKIRSTKLEDSAMYFCASGHRGINEQFFGPGTRLTVL.

The CDR3 sequence: CASSYSGQGDEQYF. In nucleotides, the CDR3 is TGTGCCAGCAGTTACTCGGGACAGGGGGACGAGCAGTACTTC. This chain connects TRBV6-6 to TRBJ2-7; 11 bases are shared with TRBD1. CDR3 length equals 14 residues. Trimming at V came to 0 bases and at J to 5 bases, leaving 0 bases not matched to a gene. Looked up from germline, CDR1 is MNHNY and CDR2 is SVGAGI (reference sequence).

This chain joins TRBV5-1 and TRBJ2-5; 7 positions match TRBD1. The CDR3 contains 18 residues. V was clipped by 3 bases and J by 1 base; unmatched bases: 15. Per the germline V gene, CDR1 is SGHRS and CDR2 is YFSETQ. CDR3 in DNA: TGCGCCAGCAGCTGGGCCGGGACAGCAAATACTATCCAAGAGACCCAGTACTTC. Translation gives CASSWAGTANTIQETQYF.

This clone was seen at least ten times. The chain combines TRBV5-5 with TRBJ1-5, with D perhaps TRBD1 (5 bases). V lost 4 bases and J 5 bases, leaving 16 bases between the germline ends. CDR3 length: 15 residues. From germline, CDR1 is SGHKS and CDR2 YYEKEE (reference sequence). In DNA form, the CDR3 reads TGTGCCAGCAGCCTGATAGGGGCAGGAGATCAGCCCCAGCATTTT. This gives the protein CASSLIGAGDQPQHF.

This clone came up a few times. Other nucleotide sequences from this sample produce the same CDR3. J is TRBJ2-2 and V is TRBV5-1; 9 bases match TRBD1. This CDR3 has 15 residues. Germline V gives CDR1 SGHRS, CDR2 YFSETQ. The junction had 5 bases not matched to a gene; V was cut back by 1 base and J by 7 bases. Here the CDR3 reads CASSLLQGAIGELFF. The DNA for the CDR3 is TGCGCCAGCAGCTTGTTACAGGGGGCCATCGGGGAGCTGTTTTTT.

The chain has TRBV6-2 or TRBV6-3 and TRBJ2-7; 12 bases map to TRBD2. Germline loops: CDR1 MNHEY, CDR2 SVGEGT. This CDR3 comprises 15 residues. The J segment lost 6 bases and the V segment lost 2 bases, leaving 5 bases of the junction unmatched. The CDR3 sequence is CASSYRTSGNAEQYF. CDR3 coding DNA: TGTGCCAGCAGTTACCGGACTAGCGGGAACGCCGAGCAGTACTTC.

This chain's CDR3 is CASSSQGLAGGTDTQYF. The CDR3 region has the DNA TGTGCCAGCAGCTCCCAAGGACTAGCGGGGGGCACAGATACGCAGTATTTT. The chain carries TRBV7-9 and TRBJ2-3; 13 bases map to TRBD2. The CDR3 runs to 17 residues. V lost 4 bases to trimming and J lost 1 base; unmatched junction nucleotides: 5. Germline CDR1 is SEHNR and CDR2 is FQNEAQ (reference sequence).

CDR3 residues: CASSNYETGGGVYGYTF. Here the CDR3 DNA reads TGTGCCAGCAGTAACTACGAGACAGGGGGGGGAGTCTATGGCTACACCTTC. This chain uses TRBV28 with TRBJ1-2; 9 positions agree with TRBD1. J lost 4 bases, V lost 5 bases, and 14 bases had no gene match. The CDR3 is 17 amino acids. Germline V gene sequence: CDR1 MDHEN, CDR2 SYDVKM.

J is TRBJ1-1 and V is TRBV5-6; D is perhaps TRBD1 (5 bases). V lost 2 bases, J lost 6 bases, and 23 bases lay in between. Germline CDR1 and CDR2: SGHDT and YYEEEE. The CDR3 has 17 residues. DNA for the CDR3: TGTGCCAGCAGCTTTGTAAGTATGGGGGATAGCGGCGCTGAAGCTTTCTTT. Translated, it gives CASSFVSMGDSGAEAFF.

V and J are TRBV5-1 and TRBJ2-7; 7 positions agree with TRBD1. The junction had 14 bases not matched to a gene; V was cut back by 4 bases and J by 7 bases. Germline lookup yields CDR1 SGHRS and CDR2 YFSETQ. This CDR3 has 15 amino acids. CDR3 nucleotide sequence: TGCGCCAGCAGCGCCGGTCTGGACAGGCTGGGGGAGCAGTACTTC. It translates to CASSAGLDRLGEQYF.

The V call is TRBV29-1, the J call TRBJ1-6; 9 bases are a match to TRBD1. The CDR3 spans 13 residues. V was pared by 6 bases and J by 8 bases, with 5 bases of the junction left unmatched. Germline V CDR1 and CDR2: SQVTM, ANQGSEA. CDR3 protein: CSVGRDRDSPLHF. Written as DNA, the CDR3 is TGCAGCGTCGGCCGGGACAGGGATTCACCCCTCCACTTT.

This clone has more than one count but fewer than ten. The chain has TRBV6-6 and TRBJ2-3; D uncertain. Per germline, CDR1 MNHNY and CDR2 SVGAGI (reference sequence). CDR3 length: 13 amino acids. The V end lost 2 bases, the J end lost 4 bases, and 7 bases lay between the germline ends. DNA for the CDR3: TGTGCCAGCAGTTACCTCGGTCCAGATACGCAGTATTTT. Its translation: CASSYLGPDTQYF.

This chain joins TRBV7-9 and TRBJ2-2, with 10 bases lining up with TRBD2. Looked up from germline, CDR1 is SEHNR and CDR2 is FQNEAQ (reference sequence). Losses at the gene ends were 3 bases for V and 5 bases for J; bases not matched to a gene: 9. The CDR3 covers 17 residues. The DNA for the CDR3 is TGTGCCAGCAGCTTTCTCCGAAGCGGGAGGGGGACCGGGGAGCTGTTTTTT. It encodes CASSFLRSGRGTGELFF.

V and J are TRBV6-5 and TRBJ1-2, with 8 nucleotides matching TRBD1. Germline V CDR1 and CDR2: MNHEY, SVGAGI. V gave up 6 bases and J gave up 4 bases; unmatched junction bases: 7. This CDR3 region has 14 residues. CDR3 loop: CASRPTGAVYGYTF. Here the CDR3 DNA reads TGTGCCAGCAGACCGACAGGGGCGGTCTATGGCTACACCTTC.

In its sample, this clone was seen once. V is TRBV18 and J is TRBJ1-1, with a weak D call TRBD1 (6 bases). V lost 4 bases, J lost 1 base, and 13 bases lay in between. The CDR3 covers 15 residues. Germline V gene sequence: CDR1 KGHSH, CDR2 LQKENI. Here the CDR3 DNA reads TGTGCCAGCTCACAAAGTTCGACAGGGAACACTGAAGCTTTCTTT. This gives the protein CASSQSSTGNTEAFF.

The rearrangement joins TRBV5-4 to TRBJ2-7, with a weak D call TRBD1 (6 bases). This CDR3 has 15 amino acids. CDR1 is SGHNT, CDR2 YYREEE, per germline (reference sequence). V lost 1 base, J lost 7 bases, and 18 bases lay in between. CDR3 in amino acids: CASSLRQGLGGEQYF. The CDR3 DNA sequence: TGTGCCAGCAGCTTGAGGCAGGGCCTAGGGGGAGAGCAGTACTTC. The full variable domain, with the rest looked up from reference TRBV5-4 and TRBJ2-7, is ETGVTQSPTHLIKTRGQQVTLRCSSQSGHNTVSWYQQALGQGPQFIFQYYREEENGRGNFPPRFSGLQFPNYSSELNVNALELDDSALYLCASSLRQGLGGEQYFGPGTRLTVT.

J is TRBJ2-7 and V is TRBV5-1; D is perhaps TRBD1 (6 bases). Trimming removed 4 bases at V and 2 bases at J, with 13 bases between. The germline CDR1 and CDR2 sequences are SGHRS and YFSETQ. The CDR3 loop spans 14 amino acids. DNA for the CDR3: TGCGCCAGCAGCCGCTTACAGGGTGCCTACGAGCAGTACTTC. Translating it yields CASSRLQGAYEQYF.

This clone was found once. V usage is TRBV24-1 and J usage is TRBJ2-1; no clear D. CDR1 is KGHDR, CDR2 SFDVKD, per germline. CDR3 size: 17 residues. Trimming pared 1 base from V and 6 bases from J, leaving 18 bases between. This CDR3 is CATSDFNGPLQSNEQFF. CDR3 sequence (DNA): TGTGCCACCAGTGATTTTAATGGTCCTCTTCAGTCCAATGAGCAGTTCTTC.